These T cell receptor beta chains were read from a single sample in a study of identical twins. TCRdb called the 5' RACE reads again in MiXCR, with one record for every CDR3 protein. The sample has 540,000 or so distinct CDR3 sequences, approximately 20% seen once; the top ten hold 0.48%. These data were also filed under a second study, of yellow fever vaccine responses in identical twins.

Sequencing input: CD4+ T cells sorted from blood. The receptors here all came from a woman under 30 in good health. Each CDR3 is given with its conserved first and last residue. A D gene is named only where the DNA matches it firmly. Expanded clones get a size class; other rows say once, few or many, or leave the size out.

v_call	clone_size	j_call	d_call	cdr3_nt	cdr3_aa
TRBV5-1	many	TRBJ2-3	NA	TGCGCCAGCAGCTTCTATGGCACAGATACGCAGTATTTT	CASSFYGTDTQYF
TRBV7-2	few	TRBJ2-7	NA	TGTGCCAGCAAAATTCCCCACAGCTACGAGCAGTACTTC	CASKIPHSYEQYF
TRBV20-1	many	TRBJ2-5	NA	TGCAGTGCTAGAAAGGGAGAGACCCAGTACTTC	CSARKGETQYF
TRBV5-1	few	TRBJ2-1	TRBD2	TGCGCCAGCTGGAGCGGGAAGGAGCAGTTCTTC	CASWSGKEQFF
TRBV7-2	few	TRBJ2-1	NA	TGTGCCAGCACCCCGGATATGGCCGCCGGGACCTACAATGAGCAGTTCTTC	CASTPDMAAGTYNEQFF
TRBV12-3/TRBV12-4	NA	TRBJ2-6	NA	TGTGCCAGCAGTTTAGCAGGGTTCCTTTCCGGGGCCAACGTCCTGACTTTC	CASSLAGFLSGANVLTF
TRBV5-1	NA	TRBJ2-7	TRBD2	TGCGCCAGCAGCCCCACCCGTCCCTCCGGGACTAACTCCTACGAGCAGTACTTC	CASSPTRPSGTNSYEQYF
TRBV6-1	NA	TRBJ1-5	TRBD1	TGTGCCAGCAGAAGCGGGACAGTAGTCAATCAGCCCCAGCATTTT	CASRSGTVVNQPQHF
TRBV20-1	few	TRBJ2-3	TRBD1	TGCAGTGCTAGAGTCTGGGACAGAAGCACAGATACGCAGTATTTT	CSARVWDRSTDTQYF
TRBV6-6	NA	TRBJ1-2	NA	TGTGCCAGCAGTTACCCCCAGCGGGGATCCAACTATGGCTACACCTTC	CASSYPQRGSNYGYTF
TRBV20-1	NA	TRBJ2-1	NA	TGCAGTGCTAGGCAGACTAGTGGGGCACGGGAGTTCTTC	CSARQTSGAREFF
TRBV20-1	NA	TRBJ2-7	NA	TGCAGTGCCCGAGGGAATGTCGACGAGCAGTACTTC	CSARGNVDEQYF
TRBV12-3/TRBV12-4	many	TRBJ2-1	TRBD2	TGTGCCAGCTCCACTAGCGGGTACAATGAGCAGTTCTTC	CASSTSGYNEQFF
TRBV27	few	TRBJ1-2	TRBD1	TGTGCCAGCAGTTTATCTACCCCAGGGGGACCCAACTATGGCTACACCTTC	CASSLSTPGGPNYGYTF
TRBV4-1	few	TRBJ2-2	TRBD2	TGCGCCAGCAGCCAAGGGCCTAGCGGGAGTGTCACCGGGGAGCTGTTTTTT	CASSQGPSGSVTGELFF
TRBV29-1	few	TRBJ2-5	NA	TGCAGCGTTGAGGGCAGGGTCTCTCAAGAGACCCAGTACTTC	CSVEGRVSQETQYF
TRBV29-1	NA	TRBJ2-1	TRBD2	TGCAGCGTTGAAGATTCTAGACTAGCGGGAGTTGTATTTAATGAGCAGTTCTTC	CSVEDSRLAGVVFNEQFF
TRBV11-3	NA	TRBJ1-1	TRBD1	TGTGCCAGCAGCTTTGGACAGGGGCGTACTGAAGCTTTCTTT	CASSFGQGRTEAFF
TRBV20-1	NA	TRBJ2-7	TRBD2	TGCAGTGCTAGAGTCCTAGGGACTAGCGGATCAGACTACGAGCAGTACTTC	CSARVLGTSGSDYEQYF
TRBV5-1	many	TRBJ2-5	TRBD1	TGCGCCAGCAGCAAAGGACAGGGACAGGAGACCCAGTACTTC	CASSKGQGQETQYF